This entry describes one TCR beta chain. The target of this receptor is not known. One base away there is no much larger clone; base qualities are not given. Other nucleotide sequences from this sample produce the same CDR3. The sample comes from a study of control samples from healthy donors and cancer patients (dated by TCRdb to 2020 to 2022). The library came from the immunoSEQ multiplex PCR assay. TCRdb carries this immuneACCESS record with in-frame sequences only. Its versions omit some clonotypes, under half of them owing to an unresolved V gene in the studies checked, with the rest unexplained. In all, the sample holds some 44,000 clones, and around 70% of those were seen once. The leading ten clones occupy over 15% of the sample. The germline V gene provides CDR1 SGHTA and CDR2 FQGTGA. CDR3 length: 14 amino acids, cysteine to phenylalanine. This entry keeps only the CDR3 DNA: 42 bases, framed from base 1. For this chain, trimming is 6 bases at the V end and 6 bases at the J end, and the number of junction bases without a gene match is 11.

Recombination linked TRBV7-3 to TRBJ2-7, and 7 bases in between align with TRBD2. The TCR comes from a male donor with melanoma. Sample: formalin-fixed, paraffin-embedded tissue. The CDR3 loop reads CASSPGPGGPEQYF. The nucleotides are TGTGCCAGCAGTCCGGGACCGGGGGGTCCCGAGCAGTACTTC. The full variable domain, completed from the reference TRBV7-3 and TRBJ2-7 proteins outside the CDR3, reads GAGVSQTPSNKVTEKGKYVELRCDPISGHTALYWYRQSLGQGPEFLIYFQGTGAADDSGLPNDRFFAVRPEGSVSTLKIQRTERGDSAVYLCASSPGPGGPEQYFGPGTRLTVT.